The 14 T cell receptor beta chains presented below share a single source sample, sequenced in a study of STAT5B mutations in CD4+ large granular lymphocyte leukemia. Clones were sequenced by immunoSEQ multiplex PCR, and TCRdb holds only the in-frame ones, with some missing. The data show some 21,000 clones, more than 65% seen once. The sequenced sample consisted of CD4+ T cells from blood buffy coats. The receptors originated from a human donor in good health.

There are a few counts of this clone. In DNA form, the CDR3 reads TGTGCCCTCGATGGGTCCTACAATGAGCAGTTCTTC. This gives the protein CALDGSYNEQFF. The chain is built from TRBV6-1 and TRBJ2-1; D not certain. With 11 bases removed from V and 1 base from J, the gap between germline ends came to 9 bases. This CDR3 contains 12 residues. Germline values: CDR1 MNHNS, CDR2 SASEGT.

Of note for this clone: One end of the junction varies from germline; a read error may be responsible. Here the CDR3 reads CASSISDGSNQPQHF. The CDR3 bases are TGTGCCAGCAGTATATCGGACGGTAGCAATCAGCCCCAGCATTTT. The chain employs TRBV27 and TRBJ1-5; D is unresolved. Germline V lookup: CDR1 MNHEY, CDR2 SMNVEV (reference sequence). This CDR3 is built from 15 residues.

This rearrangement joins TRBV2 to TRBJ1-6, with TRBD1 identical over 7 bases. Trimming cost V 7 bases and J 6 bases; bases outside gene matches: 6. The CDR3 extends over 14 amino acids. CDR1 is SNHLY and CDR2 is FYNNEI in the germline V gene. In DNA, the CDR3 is TGTGCCAGCACCTCAGGACAGGTTAATTCACCCCTCCACTTT. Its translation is CASTSGQVNSPLHF.

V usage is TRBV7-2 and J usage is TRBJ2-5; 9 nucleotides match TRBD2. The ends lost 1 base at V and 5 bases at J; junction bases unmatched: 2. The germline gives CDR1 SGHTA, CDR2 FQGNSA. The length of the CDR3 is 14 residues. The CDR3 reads CASSLGGRVETQYF. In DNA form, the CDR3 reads TGTGCCAGCAGCTTAGGCGGGAGGGTCGAGACCCAGTACTTC.

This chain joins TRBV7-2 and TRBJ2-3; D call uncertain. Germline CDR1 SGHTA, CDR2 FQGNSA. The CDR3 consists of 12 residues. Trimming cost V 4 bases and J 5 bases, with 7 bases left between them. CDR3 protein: CASSSYKDTQYF. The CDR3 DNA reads TGTGCCAGCAGCTCCTACAAAGATACGCAGTATTTT.

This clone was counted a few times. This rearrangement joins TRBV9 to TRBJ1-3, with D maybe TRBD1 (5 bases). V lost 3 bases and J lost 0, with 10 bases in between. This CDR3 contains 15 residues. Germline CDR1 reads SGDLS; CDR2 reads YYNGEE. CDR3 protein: CASSERQSSGNTIYF. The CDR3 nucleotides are TGTGCCAGCAGCGAGAGACAGAGCTCTGGAAACACCATATATTTT.

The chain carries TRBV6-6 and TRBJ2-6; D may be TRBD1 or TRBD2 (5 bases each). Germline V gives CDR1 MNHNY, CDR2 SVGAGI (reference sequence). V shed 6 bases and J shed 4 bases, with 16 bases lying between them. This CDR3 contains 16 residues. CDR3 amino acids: CASRPSPGTGANVLTF. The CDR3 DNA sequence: TGTGCCAGCAGACCTAGCCCGGGGACCGGGGCCAACGTCCTGACTTTC.

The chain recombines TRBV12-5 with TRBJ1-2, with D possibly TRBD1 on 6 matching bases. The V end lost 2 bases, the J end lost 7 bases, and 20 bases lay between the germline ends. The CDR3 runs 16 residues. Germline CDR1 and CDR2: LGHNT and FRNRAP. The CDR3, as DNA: TGTGCTAGTGGTTTGCCCCTCGGGGCAGGGGCAGGTGGCTACACCTTC. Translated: CASGLPLGAGAGGYTF.

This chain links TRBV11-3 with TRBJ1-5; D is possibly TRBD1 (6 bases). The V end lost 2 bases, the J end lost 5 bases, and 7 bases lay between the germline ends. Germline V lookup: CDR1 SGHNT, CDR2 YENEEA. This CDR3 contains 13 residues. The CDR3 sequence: CASSLHRDQPQHF. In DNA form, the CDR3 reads TGTGCCAGCAGCTTACACAGGGATCAGCCCCAGCATTTT.

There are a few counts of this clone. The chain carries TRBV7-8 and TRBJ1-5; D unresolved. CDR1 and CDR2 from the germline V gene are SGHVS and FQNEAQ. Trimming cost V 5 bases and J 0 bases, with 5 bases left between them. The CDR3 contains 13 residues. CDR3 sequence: CASSQHSNQPQHF. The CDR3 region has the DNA TGTGCCAGCAGCCAACATAGCAATCAGCCCCAGCATTTT.

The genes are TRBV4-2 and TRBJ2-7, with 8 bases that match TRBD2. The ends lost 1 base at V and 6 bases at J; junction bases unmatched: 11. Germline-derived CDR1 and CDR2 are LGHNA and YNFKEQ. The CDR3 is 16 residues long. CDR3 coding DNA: TGTGCCAGCAGCCAAGCAAGAGCGGGAGAGGTAGGCGAGCAGTACTTC. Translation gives CASSQARAGEVGEQYF.

The CDR3 loop is CASSQERSTDTQYF. DNA for the CDR3: TGCGCCAGCAGCCAAGAGAGGAGCACAGATACGCAGTATTTT. The J gene is TRBJ2-3, the V gene TRBV4-3; D is unclear. The CDR3 has 14 amino acids. Germline V lookup: CDR1 LGHNA, CDR2 YSLEER. V lost 0 bases and J lost 0, with 4 bases in between.

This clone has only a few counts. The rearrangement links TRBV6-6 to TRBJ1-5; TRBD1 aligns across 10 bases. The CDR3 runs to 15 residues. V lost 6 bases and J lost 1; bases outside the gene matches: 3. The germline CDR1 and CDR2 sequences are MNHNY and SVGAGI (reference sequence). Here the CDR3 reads CASSRTGGSNQPQHF. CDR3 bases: TGTGCCAGCAGCAGGACAGGGGGAAGCAATCAGCCCCAGCATTTT.

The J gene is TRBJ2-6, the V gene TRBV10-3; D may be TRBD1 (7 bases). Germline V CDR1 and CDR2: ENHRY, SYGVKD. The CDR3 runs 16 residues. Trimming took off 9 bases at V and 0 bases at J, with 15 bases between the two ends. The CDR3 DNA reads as TGTGCCATGCGGGACAGTCAGGGCTCTGGGGCCAACGTCCTGACTTTC. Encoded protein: CAMRDSQGSGANVLTF.